The sequence of this T cell receptor beta chain was determined in a study of blood T cells in healthy people across ages. Combining a sample-barcoded 5' primer with a J-beta primer mix, a second PCR ran for roughly 7 to 12 cycles. TCRdb ran MiXCR on the 5' RACE reads and lists one entry per CDR3 protein. The profile shows some 1.6 million distinct CDR3 sequences, about 32% of them singletons. V dropped 4 bases and J dropped 2; count of bases not matched to a gene: 5. The CDR3 length is 15 residues. The germline CDR1 and CDR2 sequences are GTSNPN and SVGIG (reference sequence). The sequence was collected from a woman under 40 in good health. The sequenced sample consisted of blood. The genes are TRBV30 and TRBJ2-2; TRBD2 matches at 9 bases. The CDR3 DNA reads TGTGCCTGGATCCGGCGGGAGGGCAACACCGGGGAGCTGTTTTTT. It encodes CAWIRREGNTGELFF.